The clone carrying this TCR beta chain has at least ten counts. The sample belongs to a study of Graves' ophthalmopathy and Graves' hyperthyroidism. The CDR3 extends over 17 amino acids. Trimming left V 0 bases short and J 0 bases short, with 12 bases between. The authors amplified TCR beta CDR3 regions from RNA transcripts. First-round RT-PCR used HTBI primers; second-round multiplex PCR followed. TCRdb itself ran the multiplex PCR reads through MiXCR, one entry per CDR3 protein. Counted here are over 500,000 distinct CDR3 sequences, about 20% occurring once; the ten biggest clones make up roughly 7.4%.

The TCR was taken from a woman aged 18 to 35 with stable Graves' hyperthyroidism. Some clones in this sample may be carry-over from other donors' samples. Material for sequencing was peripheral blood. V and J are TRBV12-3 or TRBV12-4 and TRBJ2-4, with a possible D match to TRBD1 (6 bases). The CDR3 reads CASSLADSALAKNIQYF. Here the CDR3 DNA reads TGTGCCAGCAGTTTAGCGGACAGTGCTTTAGCCAAAAACATTCAGTACTTC.